This T cell receptor beta chain is drawn from a study of CD8 T cells in ankylosing spondylitis. TCRdb reanalysed the 5' RACE reads using MiXCR and keeps one entry per CDR3 protein. The table has hundreds of thousands of distinct CDR3 sequences, about 15% seen once. Study outcomes and limitations: Characteristic, it appeared, of ankylosing spondylitis blood was a TCR beta motif of eight highly homologous variants. A number of the motif variants had already been described in reactive arthritis synovial fluid and blood.

The CDR3 runs to 17 residues. Per germline, CDR1 MGHRA and CDR2 YSYEKL. J was trimmed by 5 bases and V by 1 base; bases with no gene match: 12. Note on this clonotype: Its target is not known.

The source of this sequence is a male donor with ankylosing spondylitis. The chain employs TRBV4-1 and TRBJ1-2; 8 bases agree with TRBD1. The sequenced sample was blood, either unsorted or a sorted T cell fraction (not recorded which). The CDR3 here is CASSQVQAGGANYGYTF. The CDR3, as DNA: TGCGCCAGCAGCCAAGTGCAGGCAGGGGGCGCAAATTATGGCTACACCTTC.